This T cell receptor (beta chain) stems from a study of CD8 T cells in Susac syndrome. Study-level background: Blood was drawn from patients with Susac syndrome. At that point, they were therapy-naive, on corticosteroids, or on intravenous immunoglobulin alone.

TEMRA cells were FACS-enriched, with CD8+ and CD4+ T cells isolated negatively. A quantity of roughly 0.5 to 1 ug RNA underwent reverse transcription using random hexamers. The immunoSEQ assay covered 54 Vbeta and 13 Jbeta segments for CDR3. Using its own MiXCR run on the immunoSEQ multiplex PCR reads, TCRdb lists one record per CDR3 protein. Here the sample spans around 110,000 distinct CDR3 sequences, 90% to 95% being singletons. The CDR3 sequence is 15 residues long. Per germline, CDR1 SGHAT and CDR2 FQNNGV. V lost 3 bases and J lost 4; bases outside the gene matches: 2. This clonotype was detected once.

Sequenced: CD8+ T cells from PBMCs. The V call is TRBV11-2, the J call TRBJ2-1; 11 positions agree with TRBD2. This sequence originates from a human donor with Susac syndrome. CDR3: CASSLTSGIYNEQFF. The CDR3 region has the DNA TGTGCCAGCAGCTTGACTAGCGGGATTTACAATGAGCAGTTCTTC.